This T cell receptor beta chain is drawn from a study of CD8 T cells in Susac syndrome (dated by TCRdb to the late 2010s). Broadly, across the study: The study used repertoire sequencing to test whether antigen drove CD8+ T cell activation and differentiation in Susac syndrome.

As regards this clonotype: The clone's antigen remains unknown. Germline and junction disagree at one end, which may indicate a read error.

CDR1 and CDR2, looked up from the germline V gene, are MDHEN and SYDVKM. Its CDR3 holds 13 amino acids, cysteine through phenylalanine. Only CDR3 DNA remains: 39 bases, in frame from the first base. Paper-wide results and their limitations: The study acknowledged that relatively few individuals were included in the TCR sequencing and HLA analysis.

Peripheral blood CD8+ and CD4+ T cells from healthy donors, Susac syndrome patients and multiple sclerosis patients were profiled using high-throughput TCR beta sequencing. Healthy donors were age- and sex-matched controls. Bulk CD8+ and CD4+ T cells were purified by magnetic negative isolation, while CD8+ TEMRA cells were enriched using FACS. Blood was drawn into EDTA tubes, processed within 24 hours, and PBMCs were isolated by density gradient centrifugation. PBMCs intended for TCR sequencing were cryopreserved in liquid nitrogen and were subsequently thawed in a 37 degrees C water bath. Purity of sorted or isolated CD4+, CD8+ and CD8+ TEMRA cells was at least 90%. RNA was extracted using the RNeasy kit, and about 0.45 to 1 ug of the RNA was reverse transcribed with random hexamers. TCR beta CDR3 regions were amplified with the immunoSEQ multiplex PCR assay covering 54 Vbeta and 13 Jbeta segments. Bias from PCR amplification was corrected by using a synthetic template baseline for primer optimization and for computational correction. As for how the authors treated the data: Reads were annotated to V, D and J genes per IMGT and analyzed with immunoSEQ Analyzer, keeping only productive sequences. To calculate clonality, Shannon entropy was normalized by log2 of the number of productive unique sequences and then subtracted from one. Public and private clones were assessed among the 100 most prevalent clones of each patient and control. Susac-specific clones were defined as absent from healthy and MS cohorts, 850 to 1,300 published viral clones and other ImmuneACCESS disease sequences. The raw public reads went through TCRdb reprocessing: fastp at Q25, MiXCR clone calling, in-frame beta chains kept. Merged by CDR3 protein, the rows form single entries marked with the most common genes and DNA. In this record, the V and J calls reflect TCRdb's handling and not the investigators' own analysis. This sample holds about 190,000 distinct CDR3 sequences; approximately 94% were observed only once. The ten largest clones take up 0.1% of the sample.

This chain is built from TRBV28 and TRBJ1-2; the D region possibly corresponds to TRBD1 (5 bases align). The sample taken for sequencing was CD4+ T cells from PBMCs. The receptor's source is a human donor in good health. The CDR3 in this case is CACSLPTAYGYTF. The nucleotides are TGTGCCTGCAGTTTACCGACAGCATATGGCTACACCTTC.